This note documents a single T cell receptor beta chain sequence. The record originates from a study of blood T cell repertoires in COVID-19. About the study: Acute-phase and convalescent COVID-19 samples originated in the United States, Italy and Spain. Sample material is recorded as cDNA or gDNA derived from T cells, B-cell-depleted T cells, or PBMCs.

Trimming left V 5 bases short and J 5 bases short, with 15 bases between. CDR3 length: 15 residues. Germline loops: CDR1 SGHTA, CDR2 FQGTGA. Original analysis: Nucleated cell number was recorded as an estimate derived from reference gene primer amplification. Sequenced by immunoSEQ multiplex PCR; TCRdb stores in-frame clones only, minus some. The V and J calls and the clone size are those of that table, but D and trimming were determined from the DNA. The data show some 200,000 clones, around 84% seen once. The receptor was derived from a woman of 80 years or more with active or convalescent COVID-19. This chain links TRBV7-3 with TRBJ2-2; weak D call: TRBD1 (6 bases). Sequenced: peripheral blood. The CDR3 nucleotides read TGTGCCAGCAGCCCTCAGGGCCAGGGGACCGGGGAGCTGTTTTTT. It translates to CASSPQGQGTGELFF.